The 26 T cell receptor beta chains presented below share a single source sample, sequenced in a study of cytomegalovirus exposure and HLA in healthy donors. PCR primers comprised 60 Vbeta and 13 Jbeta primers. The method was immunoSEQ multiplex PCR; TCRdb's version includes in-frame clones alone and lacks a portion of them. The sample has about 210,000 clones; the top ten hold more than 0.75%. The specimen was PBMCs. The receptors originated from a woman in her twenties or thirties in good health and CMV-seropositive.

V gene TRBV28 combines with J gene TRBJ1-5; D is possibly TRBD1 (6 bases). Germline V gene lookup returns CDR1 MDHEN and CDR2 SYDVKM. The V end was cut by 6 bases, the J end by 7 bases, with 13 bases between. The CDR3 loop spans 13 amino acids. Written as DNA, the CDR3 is TGTGCCAGCAGCTCAGGGGTACAGCAGCCCCAGCATTTT. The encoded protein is CASSSGVQQPQHF.

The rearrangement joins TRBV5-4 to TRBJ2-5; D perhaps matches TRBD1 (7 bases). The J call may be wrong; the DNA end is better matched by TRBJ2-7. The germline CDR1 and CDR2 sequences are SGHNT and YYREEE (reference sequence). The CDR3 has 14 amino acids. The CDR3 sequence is CASSSGGPGYEQYF. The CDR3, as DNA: TGTGCCAGCAGCTCAGGGGGGCCGGGGTACGAGCAGTACTTC.

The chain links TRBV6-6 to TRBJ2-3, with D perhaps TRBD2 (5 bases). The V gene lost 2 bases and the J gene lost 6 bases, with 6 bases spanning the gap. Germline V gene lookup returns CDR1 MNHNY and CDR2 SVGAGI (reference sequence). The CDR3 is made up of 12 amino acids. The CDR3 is CASSYPGDTQYF. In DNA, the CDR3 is TGTGCCAGCAGTTACCCGGGGGATACGCAGTATTTT.

CDR3 sequence (DNA): TGCGCCAGCACCCCTGGCGGGAACTTCGCCTACAATGAGCAGTTCTTC. Translated, it gives CASTPGGNFAYNEQFF. V usage is TRBV5-1 and J usage is TRBJ2-1, with D maybe TRBD2 (6 bases). This CDR3 contains 16 residues. Germline assignment: CDR1 SGHRS and CDR2 YFSETQ. V lost 6 bases and J 2 bases, leaving 18 bases between the germline ends.

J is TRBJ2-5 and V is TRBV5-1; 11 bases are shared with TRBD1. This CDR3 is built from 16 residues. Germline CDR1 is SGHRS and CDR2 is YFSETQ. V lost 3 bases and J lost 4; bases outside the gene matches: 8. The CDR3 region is CASSWDRGFVTETQYF. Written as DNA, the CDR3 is TGCGCCAGCAGCTGGGACAGGGGGTTTGTAACAGAGACCCAGTACTTC. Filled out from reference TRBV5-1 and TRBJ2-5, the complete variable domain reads KAGVTQTPRYLIKTRGQQVTLSCSPISGHRSVSWYQQTPGQGLQFLFEYFSETQRNKGNFPGRFSGRQFSNSRSEMNVSTLELGDSALYLCASSWDRGFVTETQYFGPGTRLLVL.

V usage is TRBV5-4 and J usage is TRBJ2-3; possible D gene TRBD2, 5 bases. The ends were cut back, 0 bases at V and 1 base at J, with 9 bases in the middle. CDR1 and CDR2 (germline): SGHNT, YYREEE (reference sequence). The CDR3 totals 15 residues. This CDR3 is CASSLATSGTDTQYF. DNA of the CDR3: TGTGCCAGCAGCTTGGCCACTAGTGGCACAGATACGCAGTATTTT.

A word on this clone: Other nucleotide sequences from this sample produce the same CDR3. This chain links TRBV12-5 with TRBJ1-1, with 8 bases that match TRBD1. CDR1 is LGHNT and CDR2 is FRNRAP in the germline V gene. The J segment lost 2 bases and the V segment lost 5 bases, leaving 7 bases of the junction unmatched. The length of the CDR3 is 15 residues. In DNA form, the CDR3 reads TGTGCTAGTGGTCCCTGGACAGGGAGTAACACTGAAGCTTTCTTT. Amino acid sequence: CASGPWTGSNTEAFF.

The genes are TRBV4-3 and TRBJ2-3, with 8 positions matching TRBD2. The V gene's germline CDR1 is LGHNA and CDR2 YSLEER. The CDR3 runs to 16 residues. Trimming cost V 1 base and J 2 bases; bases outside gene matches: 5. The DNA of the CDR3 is TGCGCCAGCAGCCAAGTGGCGGGAGGCCCCACAGATACGCAGTATTTT. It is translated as CASSQVAGGPTDTQYF.

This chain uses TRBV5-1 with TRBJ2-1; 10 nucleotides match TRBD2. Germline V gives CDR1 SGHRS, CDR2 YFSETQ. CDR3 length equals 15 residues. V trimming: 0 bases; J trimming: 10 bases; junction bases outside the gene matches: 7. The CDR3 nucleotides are TGCGCCAGCAGCTTGGACAGCGGGGGGGGCGCAGAGCAGTTCTTC. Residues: CASSLDSGGGAEQFF. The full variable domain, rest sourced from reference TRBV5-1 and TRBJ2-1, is KAGVTQTPRYLIKTRGQQVTLSCSPISGHRSVSWYQQTPGQGLQFLFEYFSETQRNKGNFPGRFSGRQFSNSRSEMNVSTLELGDSALYLCASSLDSGGGAEQFFGPGTRLTVL.

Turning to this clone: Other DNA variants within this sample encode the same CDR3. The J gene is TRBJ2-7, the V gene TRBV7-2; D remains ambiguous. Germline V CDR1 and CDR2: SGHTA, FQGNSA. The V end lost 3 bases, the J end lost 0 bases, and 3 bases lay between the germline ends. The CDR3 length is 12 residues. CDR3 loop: CASSFLSYEQYF. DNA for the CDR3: TGTGCCAGCAGCTTCCTCTCCTACGAGCAGTACTTC.

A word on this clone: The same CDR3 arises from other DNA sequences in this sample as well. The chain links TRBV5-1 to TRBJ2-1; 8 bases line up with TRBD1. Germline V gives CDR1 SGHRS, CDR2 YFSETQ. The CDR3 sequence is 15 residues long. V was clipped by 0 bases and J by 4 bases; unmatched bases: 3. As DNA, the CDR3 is TGCGCCAGCAGCTTGGGGACAGGGCCTTACAATGAGCAGTTCTTC. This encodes CASSLGTGPYNEQFF.

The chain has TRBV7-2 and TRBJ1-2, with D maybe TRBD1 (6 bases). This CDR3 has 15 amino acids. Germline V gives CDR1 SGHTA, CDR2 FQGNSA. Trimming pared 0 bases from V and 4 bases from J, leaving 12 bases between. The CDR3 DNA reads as TGTGCCAGCAGCTTAGCGTCTACAGGGATCTATGGCTACACCTTC. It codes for CASSLASTGIYGYTF.

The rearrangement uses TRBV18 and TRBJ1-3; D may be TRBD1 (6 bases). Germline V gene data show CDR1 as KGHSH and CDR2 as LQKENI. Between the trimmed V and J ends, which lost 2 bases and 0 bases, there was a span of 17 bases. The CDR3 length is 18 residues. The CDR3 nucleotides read TGTGCCAGCTCACCAACGGACAGCCGCTCCGGCTCTGGAAACACCATATATTTT. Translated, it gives CASSPTDSRSGSGNTIYF. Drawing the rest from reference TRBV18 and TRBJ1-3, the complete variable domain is NAGVMQNPRHLVRRRGQEARLRCSPMKGHSHVYWYRQLPEEGLKFMVYLQKENIIDESGMPKERFSAEFPKEGPSILRIQQVVRGDSAAYFCASSPTDSRSGSGNTIYFGEGSWLTVV.

The CDR3 spells CASSFISGGTGELFF. CDR3 nucleotides: TGTGCCAGCAGCTTTATTAGCGGGGGTACCGGGGAGCTGTTTTTT. V is TRBV7-8 and J is TRBJ2-2; 9 nucleotides line up with TRBD2. This CDR3 is built from 15 residues. The V gene's germline CDR1 is SGHVS and CDR2 FQNEAQ. Trimming took 3 bases from V and 5 from J; bases not matched to a gene: 4.

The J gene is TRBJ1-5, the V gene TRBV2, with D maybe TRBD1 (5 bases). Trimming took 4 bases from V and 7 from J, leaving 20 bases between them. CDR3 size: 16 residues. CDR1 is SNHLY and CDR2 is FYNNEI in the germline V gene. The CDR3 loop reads CASSVVAGPGGQPQHF. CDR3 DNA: TGTGCCAGCAGTGTAGTCGCGGGACCCGGAGGACAGCCCCAGCATTTT.

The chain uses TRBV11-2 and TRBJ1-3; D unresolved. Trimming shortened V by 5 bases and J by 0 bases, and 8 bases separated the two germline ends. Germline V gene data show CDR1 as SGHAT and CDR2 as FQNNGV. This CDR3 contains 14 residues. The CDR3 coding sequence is TGTGCCAGCAGCGCGACTTACTCTGGAAACACCATATATTTT. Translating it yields CASSATYSGNTIYF.

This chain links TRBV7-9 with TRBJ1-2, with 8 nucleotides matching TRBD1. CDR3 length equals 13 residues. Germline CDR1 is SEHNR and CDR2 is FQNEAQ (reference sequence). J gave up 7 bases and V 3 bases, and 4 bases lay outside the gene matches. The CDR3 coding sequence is TGTGCCAGCAGCTTCGGACAGGGCAGTGGCTACACCTTC. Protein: CASSFGQGSGYTF. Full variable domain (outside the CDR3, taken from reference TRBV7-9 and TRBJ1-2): DTGVSQNPRHKITKRGQNVTFRCDPISEHNRLYWYRQTLGQGPEFLTYFQNEAQLEKSRLLSDRFSAERPKGSFSTLEIQRTEQGDSAMYLCASSFGQGSGYTFGSGTRLTVV.

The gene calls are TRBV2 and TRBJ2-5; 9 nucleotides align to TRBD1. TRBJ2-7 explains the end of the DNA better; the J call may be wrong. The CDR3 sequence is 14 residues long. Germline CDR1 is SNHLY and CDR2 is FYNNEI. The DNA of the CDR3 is TGTGCCAGCAGGCCGGGACAGGGAATCTACGAGCAGTACTTC. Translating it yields CASRPGQGIYEQYF.

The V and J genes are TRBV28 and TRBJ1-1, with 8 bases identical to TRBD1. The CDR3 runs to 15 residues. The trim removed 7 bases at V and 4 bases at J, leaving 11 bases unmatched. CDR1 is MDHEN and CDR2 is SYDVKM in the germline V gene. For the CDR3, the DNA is TGTGCCAGCACCCTCATCCCGGACAGGGTCACTGAAGCTTTCTTT. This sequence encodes CASTLIPDRVTEAFF.

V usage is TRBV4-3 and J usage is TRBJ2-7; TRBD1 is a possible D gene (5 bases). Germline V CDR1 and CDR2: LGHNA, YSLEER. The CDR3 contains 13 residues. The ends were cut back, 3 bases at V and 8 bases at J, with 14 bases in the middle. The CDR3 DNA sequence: TGCGCCAGCAGCCAGGGCGAAGGGGATAAGCAGTACTTC. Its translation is CASSQGEGDKQYF.

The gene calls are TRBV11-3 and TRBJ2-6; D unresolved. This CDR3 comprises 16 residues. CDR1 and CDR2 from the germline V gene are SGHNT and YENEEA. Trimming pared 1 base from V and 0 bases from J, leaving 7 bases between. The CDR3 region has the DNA TGTGCCAGCAGCTTAGGCCGGAGCTCTGGGGCCAACGTCCTGACTTTC. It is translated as CASSLGRSSGANVLTF.

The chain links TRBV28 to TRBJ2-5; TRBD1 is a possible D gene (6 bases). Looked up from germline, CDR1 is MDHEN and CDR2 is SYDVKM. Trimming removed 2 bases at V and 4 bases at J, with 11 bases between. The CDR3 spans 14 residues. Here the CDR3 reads CASSLEGERETQYF. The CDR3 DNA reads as TGTGCCAGCAGTTTAGAGGGGGAACGAGAGACCCAGTACTTC.

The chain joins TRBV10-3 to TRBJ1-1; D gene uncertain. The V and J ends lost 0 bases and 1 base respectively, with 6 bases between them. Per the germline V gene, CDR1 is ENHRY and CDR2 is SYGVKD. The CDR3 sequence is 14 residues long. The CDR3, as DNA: TGTGCCATCAGTGAGTCGACGGGGAACACTGAAGCTTTCTTT. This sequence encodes CAISESTGNTEAFF.

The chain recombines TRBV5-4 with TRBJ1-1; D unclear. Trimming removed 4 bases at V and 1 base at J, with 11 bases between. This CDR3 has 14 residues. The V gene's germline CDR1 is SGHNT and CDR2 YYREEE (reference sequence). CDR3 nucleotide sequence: TGTGCCAGCAGCCTTAATCAGCGGAACACTGAAGCTTTCTTT. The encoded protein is CASSLNQRNTEAFF.

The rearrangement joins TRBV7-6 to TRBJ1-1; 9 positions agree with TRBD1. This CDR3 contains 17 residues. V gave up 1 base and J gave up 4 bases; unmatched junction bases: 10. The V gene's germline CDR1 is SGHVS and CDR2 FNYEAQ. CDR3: CASSLGTGTGRSTEAFF. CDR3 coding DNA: TGTGCCAGCAGCTTAGGTACCGGGACAGGGCGTAGCACTGAAGCTTTCTTT.

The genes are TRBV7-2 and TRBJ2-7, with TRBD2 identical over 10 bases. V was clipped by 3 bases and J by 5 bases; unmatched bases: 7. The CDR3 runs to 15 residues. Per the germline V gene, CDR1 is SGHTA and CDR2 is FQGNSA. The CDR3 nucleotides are TGTGCCAGCAGCTTCCTGCTAGCGGGAGAGGACGAGCAGTACTTC. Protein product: CASSFLLAGEDEQYF.